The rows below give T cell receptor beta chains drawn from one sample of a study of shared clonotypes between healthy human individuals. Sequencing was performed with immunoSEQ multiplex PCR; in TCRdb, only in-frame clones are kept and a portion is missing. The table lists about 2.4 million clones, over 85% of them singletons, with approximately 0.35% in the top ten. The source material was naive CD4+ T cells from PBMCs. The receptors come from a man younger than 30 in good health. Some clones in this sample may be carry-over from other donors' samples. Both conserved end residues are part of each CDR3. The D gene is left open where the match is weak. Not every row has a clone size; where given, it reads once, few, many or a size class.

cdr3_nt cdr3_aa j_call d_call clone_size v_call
TGCGCCAGCAGCCCGACAGGTCCTGGGGCCAACGTCCTGACTTTC CASSPTGPGANVLTF TRBJ2-6 . . TRBV5-1
TGTGCCAGTAGTAGGGCTAGCGGGAGAGGGGATACGCAGTATTTT CASSRASGRGDTQYF TRBJ2-3 TRBD2 . TRBV19
TGTGCCTGTTGGGTGAACACTGAAGCTTTCTTT CACWVNTEAFF TRBJ1-1 . . TRBV30
TGTGCCAGCAGCCCGATGGGGGGCGTCAACACTGAAGCTTTCTTT CASSPMGGVNTEAFF TRBJ1-1 . . TRBV5-4
TGTGCCAGCTCATCGGGACTAGCCACAGATACGCAGTATTTT CASSSGLATDTQYF TRBJ2-3 TRBD2 . TRBV18
TGTGCCAGCAGTACCCGGGACAGGATCACCGGGGAGCTGTTTTTT CASSTRDRITGELFF TRBJ2-2 TRBD1 . TRBV6-1
TGTGCCAGCAGTGAATCTGGGGCCAACGTCCTGACTTTC CASSESGANVLTF TRBJ2-6 . . TRBV6-1
TGTGCCAGCTCACCGAATCTTTACGATGAGCAGTTCTTC CASSPNLYDEQFF TRBJ2-1 . . TRBV18
TGTGCCAGCAGGAGCAGGGGAGCTGGGGCCAACGTCCTGACTTTC CASRSRGAGANVLTF TRBJ2-6 . . TRBV2
TGTGCCAGCAGCCCCAGGGGGTGGGGCTATGGCTACACCTTC CASSPRGWGYGYTF TRBJ1-2 TRBD1 . TRBV28
TGCGCCAGCAGTCCCTTGAGCAACACCGGGGAGCTGTTTTTT CASSPLSNTGELFF TRBJ2-2 . . TRBV4-1
TGTGCCACCAGCAGGAGACTAGCGGGAGCCGGCGAGCAGTACTTC CATSRRLAGAGEQYF TRBJ2-7 TRBD2 . TRBV15
TGTGCCAGTAAAGGGGCGGCGAGCACCGGGGAGCTGTTTTTT CASKGAASTGELFF TRBJ2-2 . . TRBV19
TGCGCCAGCGTTGGAAACACTGAAGCTTTCTTT CASVGNTEAFF TRBJ1-1 . . TRBV5-1
TGTGCCAGTAGTAGGCTAGCGGGAGGGATATACGAGCAGTACTTC CASSRLAGGIYEQYF TRBJ2-7 TRBD2 . TRBV19
TGCGCCAGCAGCCCGGGACTAGCGGGACCGAACACCGGGGAGCTGTTTTTT CASSPGLAGPNTGELFF TRBJ2-2 TRBD2 . TRBV4-1
TGTGCCAGTACCCCCTCCGGGACAGGGTCGAGTGAGCAGTTCTTC CASTPSGTGSSEQFF TRBJ2-1 TRBD1 . TRBV9
TGTGCCAGCAGTACAGGGAGGTACGAGCAGTACTTC CASSTGRYEQYF TRBJ2-7 . . TRBV28
TGCGCCAGCAGTGACGGCGGCACAGATACGCAGTATTTT CASSDGGTDTQYF TRBJ2-3 . . TRBV10-1
TGTGCCACCAGCAGGCAACCGGGGACCTACGACTACACCTTC CATSRQPGTYDYTF TRBJ1-2 . once TRBV15
TGTGCCAGCAGCCAAGGACTACGAAGCACAGATACGCAGTATTTT CASSQGLRSTDTQYF TRBJ2-3 . . TRBV28
TGTGCCAGCAGCCTCAAATACGAGCAGTACTTC CASSLKYEQYF TRBJ2-7 . . TRBV28
TGCGCCAGCAGCCCGTCTGCAGACACTGAAGCTTTCTTT CASSPSADTEAFF TRBJ1-1 . few TRBV5-1
TGTGCCTGGAGCCTCCTCCCGGGACAGGGGAACACAGATACGCAGTATTTT CAWSLLPGQGNTDTQYF TRBJ2-3 TRBD1 . TRBV30
TGTGCCAGTACCCTCACGACGGACAGTACCACTGAAGCTTTCTTT CASTLTTDSTTEAFF TRBJ1-1 . . TRBV19
TGTGCCAGCTCTCAGACCGTTCCTGACCTCACAGATACGCAGTATTTT CASSQTVPDLTDTQYF TRBJ2-3 . . TRBV18
TGCGCCAGCAGTTCCTTCTCGGGGACTGAAGCTTTCTTT CASSSFSGTEAFF TRBJ1-1 . . TRBV5-1
TGTGCCATCAGTACCGGGACGGCAAATCAGCCCCAGCATTTT CAISTGTANQPQHF TRBJ1-5 . . TRBV10-3
TGCGCCAGCAGCCAAGATGGGAAGGGGGCCACTGAAGCTTTCTTT CASSQDGKGATEAFF TRBJ1-1 TRBD1 . TRBV4-3
TGTGCCAGCGCGGCGGGGGCCGCCTACGAGCAGTACTTC CASAAGAAYEQYF TRBJ2-7 . . TRBV2
TGTGCCAGTAGTATTCCGGGCCGGGGGCCCTACGAGCAGTACTTC CASSIPGRGPYEQYF TRBJ2-7 . . TRBV19
TGTGCCAGCAGCCAGACCGGACCTACCTACGAGCAGTACTTC CASSQTGPTYEQYF TRBJ2-7 . . TRBV6-1
TGCGCCAGCAGCTTTGGACTTGTGCGCGAGACCCAGTACTTC CASSFGLVRETQYF TRBJ2-5 . . TRBV4-1
TGTGCCAGCAGCTTAGCGTCGGACAGGCCCAAGTACTTC CASSLASDRPKYF TRBJ2-5 TRBD1 . TRBV7-2
TGTGCCAGCAGCTTGGACAGGGGCGCCCACTATGGCTACACCTTC CASSLDRGAHYGYTF TRBJ1-2 TRBD1 . TRBV6-1